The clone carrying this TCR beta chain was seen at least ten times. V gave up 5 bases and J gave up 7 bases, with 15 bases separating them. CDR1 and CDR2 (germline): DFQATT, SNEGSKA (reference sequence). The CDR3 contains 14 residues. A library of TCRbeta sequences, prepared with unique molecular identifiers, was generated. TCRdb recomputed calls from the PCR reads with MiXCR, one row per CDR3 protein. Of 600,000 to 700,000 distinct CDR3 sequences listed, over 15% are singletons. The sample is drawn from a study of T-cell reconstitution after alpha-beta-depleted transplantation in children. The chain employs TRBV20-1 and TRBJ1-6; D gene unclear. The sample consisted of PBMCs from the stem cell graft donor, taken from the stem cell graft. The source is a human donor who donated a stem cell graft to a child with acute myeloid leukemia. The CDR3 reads CSASRGGENSPLHF. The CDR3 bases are TGCAGTGCTTCCCGCGGAGGAGAAAATTCACCCCTCCACTTT.